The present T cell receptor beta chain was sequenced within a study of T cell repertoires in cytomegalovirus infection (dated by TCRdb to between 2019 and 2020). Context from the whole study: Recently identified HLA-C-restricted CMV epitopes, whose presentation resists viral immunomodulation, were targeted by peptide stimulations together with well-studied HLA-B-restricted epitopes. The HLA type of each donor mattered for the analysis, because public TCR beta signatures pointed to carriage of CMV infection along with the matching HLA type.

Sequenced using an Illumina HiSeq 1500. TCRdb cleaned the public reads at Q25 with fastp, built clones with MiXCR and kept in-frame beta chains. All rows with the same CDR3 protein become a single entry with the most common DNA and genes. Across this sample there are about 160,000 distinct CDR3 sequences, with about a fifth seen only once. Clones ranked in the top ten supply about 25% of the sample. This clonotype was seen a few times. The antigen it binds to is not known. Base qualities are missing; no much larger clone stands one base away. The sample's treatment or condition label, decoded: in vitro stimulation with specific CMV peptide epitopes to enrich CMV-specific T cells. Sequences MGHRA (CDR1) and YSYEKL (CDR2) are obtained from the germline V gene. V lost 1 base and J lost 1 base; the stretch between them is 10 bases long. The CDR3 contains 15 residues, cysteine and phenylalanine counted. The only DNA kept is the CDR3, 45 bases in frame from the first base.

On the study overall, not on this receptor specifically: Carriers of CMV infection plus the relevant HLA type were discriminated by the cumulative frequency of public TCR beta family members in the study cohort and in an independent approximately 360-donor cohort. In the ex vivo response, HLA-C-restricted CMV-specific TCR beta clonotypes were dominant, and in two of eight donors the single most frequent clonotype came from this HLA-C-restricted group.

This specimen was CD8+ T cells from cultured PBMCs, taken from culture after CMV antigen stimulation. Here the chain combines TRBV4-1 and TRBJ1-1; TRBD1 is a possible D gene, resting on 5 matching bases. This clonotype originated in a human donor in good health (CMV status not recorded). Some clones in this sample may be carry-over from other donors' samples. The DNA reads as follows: TGCGCCAGCAGCCAAGCCCGACAGACGAACACTGAAGCTTTCTTT. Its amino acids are CASSQARQTNTEAFF.